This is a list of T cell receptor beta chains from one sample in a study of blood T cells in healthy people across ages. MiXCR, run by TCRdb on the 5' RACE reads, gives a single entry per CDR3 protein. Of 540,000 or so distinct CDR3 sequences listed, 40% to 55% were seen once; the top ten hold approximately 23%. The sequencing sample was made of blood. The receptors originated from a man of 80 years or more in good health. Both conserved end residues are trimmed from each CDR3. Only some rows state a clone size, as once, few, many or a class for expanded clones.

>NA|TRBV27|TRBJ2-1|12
ASSLLMHKNEQF
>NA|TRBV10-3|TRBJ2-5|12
AISDERGAETQY
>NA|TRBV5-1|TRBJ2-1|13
ASSNGQKSYNEQF
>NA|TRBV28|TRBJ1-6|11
ASSRGRDSPLH
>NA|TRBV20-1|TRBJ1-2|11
SGQGTGGLGYT
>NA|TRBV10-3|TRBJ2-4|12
AISGDYGQNIQY
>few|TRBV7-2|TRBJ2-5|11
ASRTGFQETQY
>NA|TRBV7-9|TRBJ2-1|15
ASSSFRLGGPGNEQF
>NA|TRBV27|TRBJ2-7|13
ASRRGSGGYYEQY
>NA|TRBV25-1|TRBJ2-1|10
ASTTGWNEQF
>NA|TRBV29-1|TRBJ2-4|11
SVEVRGVDIQY
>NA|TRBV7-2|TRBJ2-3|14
ASSLAEREFRDTQY
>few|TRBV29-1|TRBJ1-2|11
SVRQESRDGYT
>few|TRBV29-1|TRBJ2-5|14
SVESPQGEGGETQY
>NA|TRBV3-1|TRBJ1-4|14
ASSPRGSKGGEKLF
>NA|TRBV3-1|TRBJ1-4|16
ASSPGHSPAHGNEKLF
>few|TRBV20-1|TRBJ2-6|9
SAMGLRVLT
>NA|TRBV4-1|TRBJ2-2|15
ASSPGGAGENTGELF
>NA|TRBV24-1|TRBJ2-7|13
ATSGIRGRTYEQY
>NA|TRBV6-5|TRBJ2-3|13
ASSYSPIPTDTQY
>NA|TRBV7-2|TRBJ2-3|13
ASSPGLAGMDTQY
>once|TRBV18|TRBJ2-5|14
ASSPPTLAGGGGQY
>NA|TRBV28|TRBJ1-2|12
ASSLVQGNYGYT
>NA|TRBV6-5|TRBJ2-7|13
ASSLTSEAYNEQY
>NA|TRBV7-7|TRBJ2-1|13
ASSSGTGGLAEQF
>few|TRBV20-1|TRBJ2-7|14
SAIRVLGAESYEQY
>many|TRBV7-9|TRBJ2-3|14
ASSTPRGLGVDTQY
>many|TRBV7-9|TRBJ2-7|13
ASSLGAEGSHEQY
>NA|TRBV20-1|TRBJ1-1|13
SASTGIIWDTEAF
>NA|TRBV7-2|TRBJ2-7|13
ASSLVIASSYEQY
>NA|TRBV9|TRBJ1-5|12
ASSVHDRNQPQH
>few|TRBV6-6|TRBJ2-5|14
ASTTGRVGGMETQY
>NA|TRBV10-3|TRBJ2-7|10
AIGRENYEQY
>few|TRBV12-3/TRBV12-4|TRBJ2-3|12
ASSLAGVVDTQY
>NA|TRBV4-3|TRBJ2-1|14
ASSRGRGGAGNEQF
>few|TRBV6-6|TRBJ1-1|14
ASRTGTGGVNTEAF
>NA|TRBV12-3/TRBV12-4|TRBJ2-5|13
ASSLSSGGQETQY
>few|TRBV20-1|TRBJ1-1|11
SARRGSNTEAF
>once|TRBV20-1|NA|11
SAGTGTYNEQY
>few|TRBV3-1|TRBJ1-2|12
ASSHRATNYGYT
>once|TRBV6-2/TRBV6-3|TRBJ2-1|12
ASTQVAGGNEQF
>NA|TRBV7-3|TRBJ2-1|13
ASSLGRPAGGEQF
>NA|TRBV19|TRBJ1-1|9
ASFTHTEAF
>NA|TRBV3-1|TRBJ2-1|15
ASSQEIAGGIYNEQF
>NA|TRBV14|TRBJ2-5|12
ASSQDLGRHEQY
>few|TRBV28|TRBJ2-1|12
ASSPAGQGDEQF
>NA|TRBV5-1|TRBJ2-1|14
ASSLVGVSEENEQF
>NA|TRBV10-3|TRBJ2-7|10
AISLTAYEQY